This TCR beta chain was captured in a study of T-cell memory formation after mild COVID-19. Each CDR3 protein gets one entry after TCRdb re-called the 5' RACE reads with MiXCR. This sample yields fewer than 350,000 distinct CDR3 sequences, of which around a sixth are seen a single time; around 24% belongs to the top ten. The CDR3 contains 15 residues. Germline V gene sequence: CDR1 SGHDT, CDR2 YYEEEE. V gave up 1 base and J gave up 2 bases, with 10 bases separating them. This receptor was taken from a man aged 18-30 years who had mild COVID-19 (a few samples of this study predate the infection). Cell type and time point are not known. Sequenced input: PBMCs or a T cell subset sorted from them (not recorded which). The V call is TRBV5-6, the J call TRBJ1-5; D is perhaps TRBD1 (5 bases). The chain's CDR3 is CASSLRSGCNQPQHF. CDR3 DNA sequence: TGTGCCAGCAGCTTGCGGTCAGGGTGCAATCAGCCCCAGCATTTT.